One T cell receptor beta chain is described in this entry. The antigen remains unidentified. The sample comes from a study of cytomegalovirus exposure and HLA in healthy donors. General study results and limits: Analysis performed later showed TCR beta chains linked to HLA being more clonally expanded than equally common others. In a later analysis, TCR beta V- and J-gene trimming showed a link to a missense DCLRE1C variant. Reports credit the classifier with highly specific, highly sensitive diagnosis of cytomegalovirus status.

A multiplex PCR was run with 60 Vbeta primers and 13 Jbeta primers. This table comes from immunoSEQ multiplex PCR, and its TCRdb copy is limited to in-frame clones, with some not included. The table has approximately 100,000 clones, around 77% seen once; the top ten hold approximately 11%. This clonotype was sampled from a man aged 35-49 years in good health and CMV-seropositive. The sample was PBMCs.

The CDR3 reads CASRHDRGDSNQPQHF. The CDR3 nucleotides read TGTGCCAGCAGACACGACAGGGGCGATAGCAATCAGCCCCAGCATTTT. The chain carries TRBV28 and TRBJ1-5, with TRBD1 identical over 8 bases. There are 16 residues in the CDR3. Trimming took 6 bases from V and 0 from J; bases not matched to a gene: 7. Germline V CDR1 and CDR2: MDHEN, SYDVKM.